This paragraph covers one T cell receptor beta chain sequence. These data belong to a study of cytomegalovirus exposure and HLA in healthy donors. Per the germline V gene, CDR1 is MGHRA and CDR2 is YSYEKL. CDR3 size: 16 residues. V was cut by 5 bases and J by 0 bases, with 16 bases left in between. The PCR contained 60 Vbeta and 13 Jbeta primers. Generated by immunoSEQ multiplex PCR, the TCRdb table keeps only in-frame clones and is missing some. The sample holds about 170,000 clones, approximately 84% seen once. The sequenced sample consisted of PBMCs. The chain is built from TRBV4-1 and TRBJ1-1; D is possibly TRBD1 (5 bases). This TCR was sampled from a girl aged 5 to 17 in good health and CMV-seropositive. The CDR3 DNA reads as TGCGCCAGCAGCGAAGGTCAGGGTCGGGTGAACACTGAAGCTTTCTTT. This encodes CASSEGQGRVNTEAFF.